The clone carrying this TCR beta chain was counted a single time. The antigen is undetermined. RNA, at about 0.5 to 1 ug, was reverse transcribed with random hexamers. TCR beta CDR3 was amplified by immunoSEQ covering 54 Vbeta and 13 Jbeta. TCRdb passed the immunoSEQ multiplex PCR reads through MiXCR, listing each CDR3 protein once. The table has around 110,000 distinct CDR3 sequences, roughly 95% seen once; the top ten hold 0.41%. This specimen comes from a study of CD8 T cells in Susac syndrome. Overall study results and limits: As acknowledged by the study, its TCR sequencing and HLA analysis included a relatively small number of individuals. In TEMRA cells and active patients, CD8+ clonal expansion in Susac reached its peak.

Negative isolation yielded CD8+ and CD4+ T cells; FACS enriched TEMRA cells. Trimming stripped 4 bases from V and 2 bases from J, with 12 bases between. Germline CDR1 is SGHRS and CDR2 is YFSETQ. The CDR3 length is 14 residues. Sequencing was performed on CD8+ T cells from PBMCs. The V call is TRBV5-1, the J call TRBJ1-2, with D perhaps TRBD1 (5 bases). The TCR comes from a human donor with Susac syndrome. The DNA for the CDR3 is TGCGCCAGCAGCCCCTCGGGACGGAACTATGGCTACACCTTC. Residues: CASSPSGRNYGYTF.